The 28 T cell receptor beta chains below all came from one sample that was sequenced in a study of Ad26.COV2.S vaccination and SARS-CoV-2 variants. Specified treatment: about 20 received Ad26.COV2.S at low or high dose, single or two shots; about 5 received placebo; per-sample allocation not given. Sampling occurred on day 63 after the first vaccine or placebo injection. Produced via immunoSEQ multiplex PCR; TCRdb's table is partial and in-frame only. Of about 350,000 clones listed, 75% to 90% were seen once; the top ten hold around a tenth. This material consisted of peripheral blood, taken in a trial of Ad26.COV2.S vaccine versus placebo. The receptor source for this set is a person aged 18-60 years who received the Ad26.COV2.S COVID-19 vaccine or a placebo.

V gene TRBV7-9 combines with J gene TRBJ2-3, with 10 bases identical to TRBD2. The CDR3 runs to 16 residues. Trimming at V came to 4 bases and at J to 4 bases, leaving 8 bases not matched to a gene. Germline V lookup: CDR1 SEHNR, CDR2 FQNEAQ (reference sequence). The CDR3 region is CASSSRAGGRADTQYF. In DNA, the CDR3 is TGTGCCAGCAGCTCACGAGCGGGGGGGCGTGCAGATACGCAGTATTTT.

The chain links TRBV6-5 to TRBJ2-7; tentatively, D is TRBD1 (5 bases). The V end was cut by 0 bases, the J end by 3 bases, with 9 bases between. The CDR3 has 14 residues. The germline CDR1 and CDR2 sequences are MNHEY and SVGAGI. For the CDR3, the DNA is TGTGCCAGCAGTTACTCTCCAGGGATCTACGAGCAGTACTTC. Translating it yields CASSYSPGIYEQYF.

The CDR3 here is CASSGDMNTGELFF. CDR3 DNA sequence: TGTGCCAGCAGTGGTGATATGAACACCGGGGAGCTGTTTTTT. The V call is TRBV5-4, the J call TRBJ2-2; D not certain. The germline CDR1 and CDR2 sequences are SGHNT and YYREEE (reference sequence). V shed 5 bases and J shed 1 base, with 9 bases lying between them. This CDR3 has 14 amino acids.

This clone was recorded once. This chain joins TRBV30 and TRBJ1-2; 10 bases agree with TRBD1. The V gene end was trimmed by 5 bases and the J gene end by 4 bases; junction bases not matched to a gene: 4. Germline CDR1 and CDR2: GTSNPN and SVGIG (reference sequence). This CDR3 has 13 amino acids. CDR3 coding DNA: TGTGCCTGGTCCGGGACAGGGGTCTATGGCTACACCTTC. Residues: CAWSGTGVYGYTF.

This chain uses TRBV5-1 with TRBJ1-1; tentative D call: TRBD1 (5 bases). CDR1 and CDR2 from the germline V gene are SGHRS and YFSETQ. V was trimmed by 4 bases and J by 0 bases, leaving 13 bases between them. The CDR3 runs 15 residues. CDR3 sequence reads: CASSPDGTMNTEAFF. In DNA, the CDR3 is TGCGCCAGCAGCCCGGACGGGACTATGAACACTGAAGCTTTCTTT.

The DNA of the CDR3 is TGTGCCAGCAGTCAGTTGGGGGACACTGAAGCTTTCTTT. Translated, it gives CASSQLGDTEAFF. This chain connects TRBV6-1 to TRBJ1-1, with D perhaps TRBD1 (5 bases). This CDR3 comprises 13 residues. Germline CDR1 reads MNHNS; CDR2 reads SASEGT. V was trimmed by 5 bases and J by 3 bases, leaving 10 bases between them.

The rearrangement uses TRBV7-2 and TRBJ2-3; D is undetermined. Germline CDR1 reads SGHTA; CDR2 reads FQGNSA. The CDR3 is 14 amino acids. V was clipped by 4 bases and J by 1 base, with 9 bases between them. The CDR3 loop reads CASSSPPRTDTQYF. CDR3 DNA: TGTGCCAGCAGCTCCCCCCCCCGCACAGATACGCAGTATTTT.

V is TRBV4-1 and J is TRBJ1-2; 8 nucleotides line up with TRBD1. The J segment lost 8 bases and the V segment lost 2 bases, leaving 4 bases of the junction unmatched. The CDR3 length is 13 residues. Germline-derived CDR1 and CDR2 are MGHRA and YSYEKL. This CDR3 is CASSQLDRGGYTF. The CDR3 nucleotides are TGCGCCAGCAGCCAACTTGACAGGGGCGGCTACACCTTC.

The V call is TRBV24-1, the J call TRBJ1-2, with D hard to call. V was shortened by 9 bases and J by 3 bases, with 10 bases between the two germline ends. From germline, CDR1 is KGHDR and CDR2 SFDVKD. CDR3 size: 12 residues. CDR3 sequence: CATGSEDYGYTF. The CDR3 DNA reads TGTGCCACCGGGTCGGAGGACTATGGCTACACCTTC.

The CDR3 loop reads CASSGWGGGTDTQYF. CDR3 DNA: TGTGCCAGCAGCGGATGGGGGGGCGGCACAGATACGCAGTATTTT. V gene TRBV7-9 combines with J gene TRBJ2-3, with TRBD2 as a possible D gene (7 bases). Germline V gene sequence: CDR1 SEHNR, CDR2 FQNEAQ (reference sequence). CDR3 length: 15 amino acids. The ends were cut back, 5 bases at V and 1 base at J, with 13 bases in the middle.

This clone was detected only once. The chain is built from TRBV5-6 and TRBJ2-1; 8 positions agree with TRBD1. V lost 4 bases to trimming and J lost 6 bases; unmatched junction nucleotides: 12. The CDR3 has 16 residues. The germline V gene has CDR1 SGHDT and CDR2 YYEEEE. The CDR3 loop reads CASSIFSDRVGNEQFF. CDR3 DNA sequence: TGTGCCAGCAGCATTTTTTCGGACAGGGTTGGCAATGAGCAGTTCTTC.

This clone appeared a single time. The rearrangement uses TRBV19 and TRBJ2-1, with TRBD2 matching over 8 bases. The germline CDR1 and CDR2 sequences are LNHDA and SQIVND (reference sequence). This CDR3 has 15 residues. V trimming: 0 bases; J trimming: 4 bases; junction bases outside the gene matches: 2. The CDR3 DNA is TGTGCCAGTAGTATAGATGCGGGAGGTTACAATGAGCAGTTCTTC. Its protein product is CASSIDAGGYNEQFF.

CDR3 DNA sequence: TGTGCCAGCAGCGTGGAAGGCAGGGGAAATGGGAATGAGCAGTTCTTC. Residues: CASSVEGRGNGNEQFF. This rearrangement joins TRBV28 to TRBJ2-1, with D possibly TRBD1 on 6 matching bases. Germline-derived CDR1 and CDR2 are MDHEN and SYDVKM. The V end lost 6 bases, the J end lost 7 bases, and 22 bases lay between the germline ends. The CDR3 length is 16 residues.

This rearrangement joins TRBV10-3 to TRBJ2-1, with 9 bases aligning to TRBD2. CDR3 length equals 17 residues. The V segment lost 0 bases and the J segment 4 bases; nucleotides outside the gene matches: 7. The germline CDR1 and CDR2 sequences are ENHRY and SYGVKD. The CDR3: CAISESLQRGAYNEQFF. CDR3 bases: TGTGCCATCAGTGAGTCGTTACAGCGGGGGGCTTACAATGAGCAGTTCTTC.

Only one count was recorded for this clone. The J gene is TRBJ2-1, the V gene TRBV5-4; TRBD2 agrees at 8 bases. Looked up from germline, CDR1 is SGHNT and CDR2 is YYREEE (reference sequence). V was pared by 4 bases and J by 9 bases, with 12 bases of the junction left unmatched. The CDR3 has 15 residues. The CDR3 sequence: CASSLTYGGAVEQFF. DNA of the CDR3: TGTGCCAGCAGCCTGACCTACGGGGGGGCAGTTGAGCAGTTCTTC.

The chain combines TRBV7-9 with TRBJ2-6; TRBD1 matches at 8 bases. After removal of 5 bases from V and 3 bases from J, the junction contained 3 bases not matched to a gene. The CDR3 totals 15 residues. From germline, CDR1 is SEHNR and CDR2 FQNEAQ (reference sequence). CDR3 region: CASSQGARGANVLTF. The CDR3 region has the DNA TGTGCCAGCAGCCAGGGGGCGCGTGGGGCCAACGTCCTGACTTTC.

The gene calls are TRBV28 and TRBJ2-1; 12 positions agree with TRBD2. With V trimmed by 3 bases and J by 7 bases, 4 bases remained unmatched. Germline V CDR1 and CDR2: MDHEN, SYDVKM. The CDR3 is made up of 15 amino acids. The CDR3 region is CASSFLAGGRNEQFF. CDR3 bases: TGTGCCAGCAGTTTTCTAGCGGGGGGGAGGAATGAGCAGTTCTTC.

The V and J genes are TRBV7-9 and TRBJ1-1; no clear D. Germline loops: CDR1 SEHNR, CDR2 FQNEAQ (reference sequence). CDR3 length: 12 amino acids. The V end was cut by 3 bases, the J end by 11 bases, with 13 bases between. CDR3 region: CASSLDAPGAFF. The CDR3 DNA reads TGTGCCAGCAGCTTGGACGCCCCCGGGGCTTTCTTT.

The gene calls are TRBV6-5 and TRBJ2-7; no definite D call. The CDR3 runs 12 residues. Germline CDR1 is MNHEY and CDR2 is SVGAGI. Trimming pared 10 bases from V and 3 bases from J, leaving 13 bases between. This chain's CDR3 is CAIDDGFYEQYF. The CDR3 DNA is TGTGCCATTGACGACGGATTCTACGAGCAGTACTTC.

Remarks on this clone: The junction shows a germline mismatch at one end, possibly a read error. CDR3 sequence reads: CAWSALLSNEQYF. Written as DNA, the CDR3 is TGTGCCTGGAGTGCCCTGCTCTCCAACGAGCAGTACTTC. This sequence joins TRBV30 and TRBJ2-7; D remains ambiguous. The CDR3 has 13 residues. Germline CDR1 reads GTSNPN; CDR2 reads SVGIG (reference sequence).

The CDR3 region is CASSWGLGGYTF. The CDR3 nucleotides read TGTGCCAGCAGTTGGGGCTTAGGGGGCTACACCTTC. The chain carries TRBV2 and TRBJ1-2; D perhaps matches TRBD1 (5 bases). V lost 5 bases and J lost 8, with 12 bases in between. CDR3 length: 12 amino acids. The germline gives CDR1 SNHLY, CDR2 FYNNEI.

The chain employs TRBV19 and TRBJ1-5; 10 bases line up with TRBD1. Germline V gene data show CDR1 as LNHDA and CDR2 as SQIVND (reference sequence). The CDR3 runs to 13 residues. Trimming cost V 8 bases and J 6 bases; bases outside gene matches: 4. The CDR3 sequence is CASDRGRRQPQHF. In nucleotides, the CDR3 is TGTGCCAGTGACAGGGGGCGTCGTCAGCCCCAGCATTTT.

The chain combines TRBV5-1 with TRBJ2-2; D uncertain. Germline values: CDR1 SGHRS, CDR2 YFSETQ. Between the trimmed V and J ends, which lost 4 bases and 6 bases, there was a span of 16 bases. There are 15 residues in the CDR3. The CDR3 loop reads CASSRDTTLPGELFF. Here the CDR3 DNA reads TGCGCCAGCAGCCGCGACACAACCCTTCCCGGGGAGCTGTTTTTT. The full variable domain, completed using reference TRBV5-1 and TRBJ2-2, is KAGVTQTPRYLIKTRGQQVTLSCSPISGHRSVSWYQQTPGQGLQFLFEYFSETQRNKGNFPGRFSGRQFSNSRSEMNVSTLELGDSALYLCASSRDTTLPGELFFGEGSRLTVL.

The DNA for the CDR3 is TGTGCCAGCAGCCAAGACGGGGCCCTCAAGGGCAATGAGCAGTTCTTC. This translates into CASSQDGALKGNEQFF. The rearrangement joins TRBV3-1 (or the pseudogene TRBV3-2) to TRBJ2-1; D is tentatively TRBD1 or TRBD2 (5 bases each). The V and J ends lost 0 bases and 6 bases respectively, with 15 bases between them. The CDR3 is made up of 16 amino acids. Germline V lookup: CDR1 LGHDT, CDR2 YNNKEL (reference sequence).

The V and J genes are TRBV6-1 and TRBJ1-2; tentative D call: TRBD1 (6 bases). Trimming took 3 bases from V and 3 from J, leaving 11 bases between them. The CDR3 is 14 residues long. Germline loops: CDR1 MNHNS, CDR2 SASEGT. In nucleotides, the CDR3 is TGTGCCAGCAGTGAGACGGGGGCTCACTATGGCTACACCTTC. Translated: CASSETGAHYGYTF.

This clone was counted a few times. CDR3 bases: TGCAGTGCTAGTAACGTGCGGACAGTCAATTCACCCCTCCACTTT. As protein: CSASNVRTVNSPLHF. The chain uses TRBV20-1 and TRBJ1-6; D is perhaps TRBD1 (6 bases). The CDR3 has 15 residues. Germline CDR1 and CDR2: DFQATT and SNEGSKA (reference sequence). Deletions cut 3 bases from V and 7 bases from J, with 16 bases between.

The gene calls are TRBV7-9 and TRBJ2-5; TRBD2 agrees at 12 bases. In germline, CDR1 is SEHNR, CDR2 FQNEAQ (reference sequence). V dropped 5 bases and J dropped 2; count of bases not matched to a gene: 9. The CDR3 is 17 residues long. In DNA form, the CDR3 reads TGTGCCAGCAGCCCGCGGACTAGCGGGGCCGCACAAGAGACCCAGTACTTC. Protein sequence: CASSPRTSGAAQETQYF.

The chain couples TRBV6-5 to TRBJ1-1; D is uncertain. This CDR3 contains 14 residues. In germline, CDR1 is MNHEY, CDR2 SVGAGI. V was cut by 0 bases and J by 1 base, with 6 bases left in between. For the CDR3, the DNA is TGTGCCAGCAGTTACTCGACGCGGAACACTGAAGCTTTCTTT. Protein: CASSYSTRNTEAFF.